The subject of this entry is one T cell receptor beta chain. This entry belongs to a study of blood T cell repertoires in COVID-19. Across the study: Samples came from the United States, Italy and Spain, spanning acute and convalescent COVID-19. T cells, B-cell-depleted T cells, or PBMCs supplied cDNA or gDNA.

V gave up 2 bases and J gave up 6 bases, with 8 bases separating them. The CDR3 consists of 13 residues. Looked up from germline, CDR1 is MNHNS and CDR2 is SASEGT. Original analysis: Nucleated cell counts were estimated from reference gene primer amplification. Here immunoSEQ multiplex PCR was the method, and the copy in TCRdb shows in-frame clones only, minus some. The V and J calls and clone size are taken from that table; D and trimming were inferred from the DNA. The sample includes some 30,000 clones, 89% seen only once; the top ten take 25% to 35%. Sequencing input: peripheral blood. The receptor comes from a man of 80 years or more with acute or convalescent COVID-19. The genes are TRBV6-1 and TRBJ1-5, with a weak D call TRBD1 (5 bases). The CDR3 here is CASSEIGGQPQHF. DNA of the CDR3: TGTGCCAGCAGTGAAATCGGGGGTCAGCCCCAGCATTTT.